This section outlines one T cell receptor (beta chain) sequence together with its context. Antigen specificity is unknown. CDR1 and CDR2 (germline): SGHAT, FQNNGV. The CDR3 has 17 residues. Trimming cost V 5 bases and J 5 bases; bases outside gene matches: 9. This record belongs to a study of blood T cells in healthy people across ages. Findings and limits, study-wide: Naive T cell percentage showed a strong correlation with the diversity of TCR beta.

The authors ran a second PCR of roughly 6 to 12 cycles using a sample-barcoded 5' primer and a J-beta primer mix. Researchers report that each sample yielded at least 2.5 million CDR3-containing paired-end reads. From the 5' RACE reads, TCRdb called clonotypes with MiXCR, one entry per CDR3 protein. The sample records 800,000 or so distinct CDR3 sequences, about 25% being singletons. The data also belong to a second study, concerning T cells of mothers and their children. That study reports: Samples were obtained from a few healthy Caucasian mothers and their six children. Random nucleotides (2-4) and sample barcodes were added by the M1S primer used in the second PCR.

This receptor was taken from a boy younger than 18 in good health. Sequenced material: blood. The V gene is TRBV11-2, the J gene TRBJ2-1, with 13 bases lining up with TRBD2. The CDR3 reads CASSGTSGAYTDNEQFF. The CDR3 nucleotides are TGTGCCAGCAGCGGGACTAGCGGGGCTTACACAGACAATGAGCAGTTCTTC.